What follows is one TCR beta chain and its context. This sample was taken from a study of T cells in Graves' hyperthyroidism and ophthalmopathy. CDR1 is SGHRS, CDR2 YFSETQ, per germline. With 3 bases clipped from V and 1 base from J, the junction kept 14 bases outside the gene matches. The CDR3 has 20 residues. Amplification of TCR beta CDR3 regions used RNA as the template. HTBI primers were used for first-round RT-PCR of the TCR CDR3. TCRdb fed the multiplex PCR reads into MiXCR, producing one record per CDR3 protein. The profile shows approximately 620,000 distinct CDR3 sequences, approximately 15% of them singletons.

This receptor was taken from a woman aged 25 to 45 with Graves' hyperthyroidism that later progressed to Graves' ophthalmopathy. V usage is TRBV5-1 and J usage is TRBJ2-4; 12 bases are shared with TRBD1. The specimen sequenced was blood. CDR3 coding DNA: TGCGCCAGCAGCTCGCCGGGACAGGGGGCCCGTTCGGGGGCCAAAAACATTCAGTACTTC. The encoded protein is CASSSPGQGARSGAKNIQYF.